The clone carrying this TCR beta chain has a count of ten or more. The antigen remains undetermined. The record originates from a study of CD8+CD57+ T cells in acquired aplastic anemia. Findings and caveats of the study: Found in both controls and patients were fewer than 35 CD8+ CDR3 sequences.

CDR3 and TCR beta VDJ profiling relied on a genomic DNA template. MiXCR, run by TCRdb on the reads, gives a single entry per CDR3 protein. Of more than 150,000 distinct CDR3 sequences in the sample, around 47% were seen once. V was clipped by 0 bases and J by 0 bases, with 12 bases between them. The germline gives CDR1 SGHAT, CDR2 FQNNGV. The CDR3 contains 18 residues. In patients chosen for sequencing, flow cytometry had shown CD8+CD57+ cell expansion. Sequenced sample: sorted CD4+, CD8+, or CD8+CD57+ T cells (not recorded which) from PBMCs. This TCR was sampled from a human donor with aplastic anemia. This chain connects TRBV11-2 to TRBJ1-6; D perhaps matches TRBD1 (6 bases). Here the CDR3 DNA reads TGTGCCAGCAGCTTAGATGGGACACCTAGCTCCTATAATTCACCCCTCCACTTT. Its protein product is CASSLDGTPSSYNSPLHF.